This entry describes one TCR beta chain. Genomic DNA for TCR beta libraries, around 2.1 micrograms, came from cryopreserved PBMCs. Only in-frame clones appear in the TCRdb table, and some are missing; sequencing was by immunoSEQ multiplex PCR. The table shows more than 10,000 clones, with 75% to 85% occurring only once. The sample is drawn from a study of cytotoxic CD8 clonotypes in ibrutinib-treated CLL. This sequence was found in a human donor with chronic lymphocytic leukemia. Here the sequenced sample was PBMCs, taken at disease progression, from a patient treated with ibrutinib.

The CDR3 region is CASSPGQSNQPQHF. The CDR3 bases are TGTGCCAGTAGTCCGGGACAGAGCAATCAGCCCCAGCATTTT. This sequence joins TRBV19 and TRBJ1-5; 7 nucleotides align to TRBD1. The CDR3 has 14 amino acids. Germline V CDR1 and CDR2: LNHDA, SQIVND (reference sequence). V lost 5 bases and J lost 1; bases outside the gene matches: 2.